The 14 T cell receptor beta chains presented below share a single source sample, sequenced in a study of PD-L1 blockade in urothelial cancer. Produced via immunoSEQ multiplex PCR; TCRdb's table is partial and in-frame only. This table holds about 130,000 clones, about 82% found once. Time point specified: peripheral blood 6 weeks after treatment start. Sequenced material: PBMCs, taken around atezolizumab (anti-PD-L1) treatment. These receptors all come from a man between 50 and 59 years old with urothelial cancer.

This clone turned up a few times. The chain employs TRBV19 and TRBJ1-2; tentatively, D is TRBD1 (6 bases). The CDR3 is made up of 12 amino acids. The V gene lost 11 bases and the J gene lost 3 bases, with 13 bases spanning the gap. Germline lookup yields CDR1 LNHDA and CDR2 SQIVND (reference sequence). The CDR3 sequence is CASRGGYYGYTF. Written as DNA, the CDR3 is TGTGCCTCGAGGGGGGGATACTATGGCTACACCTTC.

The rearrangement joins TRBV19 to TRBJ2-7; no definite D call. Germline V gives CDR1 LNHDA, CDR2 SQIVND (reference sequence). The CDR3 covers 16 residues. The V end was cut by 4 bases, the J end by 0 bases, with 16 bases between. CDR3: CASSTNGRRGSYEQYF. Written as DNA, the CDR3 is TGTGCCAGTAGTACCAACGGCAGACGAGGCTCCTACGAGCAGTACTTC.

The chain is built from TRBV11-3 and TRBJ2-3; TRBD1 agrees at 12 bases. There are 16 residues in the CDR3. V was clipped by 5 bases and J by 4 bases; unmatched bases: 7. Germline loops: CDR1 SGHNT, CDR2 YENEEA. CDR3 nucleotide sequence: TGTGCCAGCAGCCAGGCCGGGACAGGGGGCTCAGATACGCAGTATTTT. Protein sequence: CASSQAGTGGSDTQYF.

This chain joins TRBV7-2 and TRBJ1-1; D uncertain. The germline V and J ends were trimmed by 1 base and 0 bases, with 3 bases remaining between them. Germline assignment: CDR1 SGHTA and CDR2 FQGNSA. The CDR3 contains 13 residues. The CDR3 DNA follows: TGTGCCAGCAGCTTAGACATGAACACTGAAGCTTTCTTT. Its translation is CASSLDMNTEAFF.

This sequence joins TRBV2 and TRBJ2-3; unclear D gene. Trimming took off 3 bases at V and 2 bases at J, with 6 bases between the two ends. Per the germline V gene, CDR1 is SNHLY and CDR2 is FYNNEI. This CDR3 spans 13 amino acids. Written as DNA, the CDR3 is TGTGCCAGCAGTGATGCAGACACAGATACGCAGTATTTT. Its protein is CASSDADTDTQYF.

This clone occurred once. This chain uses TRBV5-1 with TRBJ1-4, with D possibly TRBD1 on 6 matching bases. Trimming shortened V by 1 base and J by 4 bases, and 8 bases separated the two germline ends. Germline V gene lookup returns CDR1 SGHRS and CDR2 YFSETQ. This CDR3 region has 14 residues. CDR3 residues: CASSLTGNNEKLFF. Here the CDR3 DNA reads TGCGCCAGCAGCTTGACAGGGAATAATGAAAAACTGTTTTTT.

The V and J genes are TRBV2 and TRBJ2-3, with D possibly being TRBD1 (6 bases). The CDR3 totals 14 residues. Germline V gene lookup returns CDR1 SNHLY and CDR2 FYNNEI. V shed 7 bases and J shed 2 bases, with 13 bases lying between them. CDR3 loop: CASKQGPNTDTQYF. In nucleotides, the CDR3 is TGTGCCAGCAAACAGGGCCCGAACACAGATACGCAGTATTTT.

This sequence joins TRBV5-1 and TRBJ2-1; TRBD2 aligns across 11 bases. This CDR3 has 18 residues. Germline trimming cut 4 bases from V and 0 bases from J; bases unmatched to any gene: 9. Germline V gene sequence: CDR1 SGHRS, CDR2 YFSETQ. Here the CDR3 reads CASSVGTSGSISYNEQFF. Written as DNA, the CDR3 is TGCGCCAGCAGCGTCGGGACTAGCGGATCCATCTCCTACAATGAGCAGTTCTTC.

The chain recombines TRBV15 with TRBJ1-5; D unclear. The length of the CDR3 is 15 residues. V lost 2 bases and J lost 7, with 15 bases in between. Germline CDR1 LNHNV, CDR2 YYDKDF (reference sequence). The CDR3 DNA reads as TGTGCCACCAGCAGAAGACTCCTTGAAGGCCAGCCCCAGCATTTT. Translated, it gives CATSRRLLEGQPQHF.

V gene TRBV9 combines with J gene TRBJ1-6, with TRBD1 identical over 9 bases. J gave up 13 bases and V 4 bases, and 12 bases lay outside the gene matches. This CDR3 is 15 amino acids long. Germline V gene lookup returns CDR1 SGDLS and CDR2 YYNGEE. CDR3 DNA: TGTGCCAGCAGCCGTAGAGTGGGACAGGGTGCTCCCCTCCACTTT. This encodes CASSRRVGQGAPLHF. The full variable domain, its missing parts supplied by reference TRBV9 and TRBJ1-6, is DSGVTQTPKHLITATGQRVTLRCSPRSGDLSVYWYQQSLDQGLQFLIQYYNGEERAKGNILERFSAQQFPDLHSELNLSSLELGDSALYFCASSRRVGQGAPLHFGNGTRLTVT.

This clone was recorded only once. The V and J genes are TRBV19 and TRBJ1-5, with D possibly matching TRBD1 (6 bases). The CDR3 is made up of 17 amino acids. V was trimmed by 7 bases and J by 1 base, leaving 20 bases between them. Germline V gene sequence: CDR1 LNHDA, CDR2 SQIVND (reference sequence). This CDR3 is CASTSWGGRSSNQPQHF. CDR3 DNA: TGTGCCAGTACCTCCTGGGGGGGGCGTTCGAGCAATCAGCCCCAGCATTTT.

This chain connects TRBV30 to TRBJ1-2, with 7 bases lining up with TRBD1. The CDR3 is made up of 15 amino acids. V lost 3 bases to trimming and J lost 7 bases; unmatched junction nucleotides: 14. CDR1 and CDR2 from the germline V gene are GTSNPN and SVGIG (reference sequence). The CDR3 nucleotides are TGTGCCTGGAGCAACCCCTCGGAGACAGGGACTGGCTACACCTTC. Translated, it gives CAWSNPSETGTGYTF.

On this clone: This same CDR3 is encoded by further DNA sequences in the sample. The J gene is TRBJ2-1, the V gene TRBV9; 11 positions match TRBD2. Germline CDR1 and CDR2: SGDLS and YYNGEE. CDR3 length: 15 amino acids. After removal of 2 bases from V and 4 bases from J, the junction contained 2 bases not matched to a gene. The CDR3 sequence is CASSVTSGTYNEQFF. The CDR3 DNA follows: TGTGCCAGCAGCGTGACTAGCGGGACTTACAATGAGCAGTTCTTC.

The gene calls are TRBV5-6 and TRBJ2-7, with TRBD1 identical over 9 bases. The V and J ends lost 2 bases and 11 bases, in that order; junction bases with no gene match: 17. Germline V gene sequence: CDR1 SGHDT, CDR2 YYEEEE. The length of the CDR3 is 16 residues. CDR3 loop: CASSLGTGTGFGLKYF. The CDR3 DNA reads as TGTGCCAGCAGCTTAGGGACCGGGACAGGGTTTGGGTTAAAGTACTTC.